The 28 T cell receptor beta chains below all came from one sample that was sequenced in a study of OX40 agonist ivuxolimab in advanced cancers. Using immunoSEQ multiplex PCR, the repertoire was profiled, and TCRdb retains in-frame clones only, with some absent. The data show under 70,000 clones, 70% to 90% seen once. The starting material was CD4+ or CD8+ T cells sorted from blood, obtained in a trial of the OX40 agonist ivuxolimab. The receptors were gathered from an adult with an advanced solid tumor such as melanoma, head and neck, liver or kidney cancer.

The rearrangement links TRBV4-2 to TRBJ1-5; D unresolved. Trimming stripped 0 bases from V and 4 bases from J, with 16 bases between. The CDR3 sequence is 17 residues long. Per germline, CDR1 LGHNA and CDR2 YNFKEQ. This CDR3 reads CASSQDIQQTINQPQHF. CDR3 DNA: TGTGCCAGCAGCCAAGATATCCAGCAAACTATAAATCAGCCCCAGCATTTT.

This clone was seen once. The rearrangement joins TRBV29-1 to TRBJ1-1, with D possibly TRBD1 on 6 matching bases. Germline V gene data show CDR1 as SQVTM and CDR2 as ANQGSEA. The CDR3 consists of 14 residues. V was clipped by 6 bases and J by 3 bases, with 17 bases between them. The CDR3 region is CSVEGDTRDTEAFF. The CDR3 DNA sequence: TGCAGCGTGGAGGGGGACACAAGGGACACTGAAGCTTTCTTT.

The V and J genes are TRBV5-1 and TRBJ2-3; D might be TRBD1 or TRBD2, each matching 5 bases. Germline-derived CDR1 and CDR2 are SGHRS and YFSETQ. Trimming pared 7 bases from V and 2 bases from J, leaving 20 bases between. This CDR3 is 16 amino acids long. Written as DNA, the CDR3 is TGCGCCAGCCGCAGGACCTCCGGGGCCCCCACAGATACGCAGTATTTT. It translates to CASRRTSGAPTDTQYF.

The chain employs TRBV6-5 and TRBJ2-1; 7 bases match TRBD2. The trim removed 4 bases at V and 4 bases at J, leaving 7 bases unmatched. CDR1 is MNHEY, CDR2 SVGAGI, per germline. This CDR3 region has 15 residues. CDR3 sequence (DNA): TGTGCCAGCAGTTTCGCGGGGGTTAATTACAATGAGCAGTTCTTC. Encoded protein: CASSFAGVNYNEQFF.

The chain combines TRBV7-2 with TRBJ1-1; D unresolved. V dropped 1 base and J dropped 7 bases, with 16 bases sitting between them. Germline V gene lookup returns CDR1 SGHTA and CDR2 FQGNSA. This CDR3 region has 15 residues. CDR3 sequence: CASSLGGGPGREAFF. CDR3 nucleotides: TGTGCCAGCAGCTTAGGTGGAGGGCCCGGGCGTGAAGCTTTCTTT.

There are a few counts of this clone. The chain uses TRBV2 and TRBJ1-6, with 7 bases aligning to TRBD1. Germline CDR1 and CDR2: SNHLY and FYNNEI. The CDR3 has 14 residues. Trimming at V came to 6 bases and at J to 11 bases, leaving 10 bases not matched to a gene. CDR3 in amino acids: CASRLETGIAPLHF. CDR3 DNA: TGTGCCAGCAGGCTGGAGACAGGGATCGCACCCCTCCACTTT.

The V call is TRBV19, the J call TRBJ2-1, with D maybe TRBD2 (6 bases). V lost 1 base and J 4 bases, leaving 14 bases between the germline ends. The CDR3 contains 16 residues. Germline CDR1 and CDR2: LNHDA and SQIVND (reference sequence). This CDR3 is CASSIGGGTVYNEQFF. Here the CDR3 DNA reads TGTGCCAGTAGTATAGGTGGAGGGACCGTATACAATGAGCAGTTCTTC.

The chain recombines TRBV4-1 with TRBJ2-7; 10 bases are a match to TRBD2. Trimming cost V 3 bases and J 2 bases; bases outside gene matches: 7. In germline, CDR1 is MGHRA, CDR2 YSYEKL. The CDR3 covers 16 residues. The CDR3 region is CASSQASGGTTYEQYF. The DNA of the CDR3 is TGCGCCAGCAGCCAGGCTAGCGGGGGTACCACCTACGAGCAGTACTTC.

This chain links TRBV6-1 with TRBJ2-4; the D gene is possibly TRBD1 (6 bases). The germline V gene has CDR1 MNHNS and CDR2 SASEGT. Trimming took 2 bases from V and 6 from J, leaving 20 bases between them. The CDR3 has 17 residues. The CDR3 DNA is TGTGCCAGCAGTGAAACGGCCCCGACAGGATGGAGAAACATTCAGTACTTC. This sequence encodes CASSETAPTGWRNIQYF.

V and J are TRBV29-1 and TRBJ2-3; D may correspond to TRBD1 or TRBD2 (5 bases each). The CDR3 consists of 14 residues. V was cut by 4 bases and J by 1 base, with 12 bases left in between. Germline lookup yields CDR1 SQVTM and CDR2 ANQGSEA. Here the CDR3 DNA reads TGCAGCGTTGCCCGGGACGTCGGCACAGATACGCAGTATTTT. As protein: CSVARDVGTDTQYF.

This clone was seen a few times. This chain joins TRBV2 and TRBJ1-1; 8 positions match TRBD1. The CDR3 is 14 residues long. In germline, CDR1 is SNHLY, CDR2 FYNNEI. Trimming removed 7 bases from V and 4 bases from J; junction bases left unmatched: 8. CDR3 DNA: TGTGCCAGCATACGAGGACAGGGCGGCACTGAAGCTTTCTTT. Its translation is CASIRGQGGTEAFF.

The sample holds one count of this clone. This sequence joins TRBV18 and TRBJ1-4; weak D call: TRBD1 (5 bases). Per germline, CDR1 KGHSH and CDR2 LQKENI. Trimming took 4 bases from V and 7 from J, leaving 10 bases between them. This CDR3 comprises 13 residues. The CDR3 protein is CASSLREGEKLFF. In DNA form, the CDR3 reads TGTGCCAGCTCACTCAGGGAAGGTGAAAAACTGTTTTTT.

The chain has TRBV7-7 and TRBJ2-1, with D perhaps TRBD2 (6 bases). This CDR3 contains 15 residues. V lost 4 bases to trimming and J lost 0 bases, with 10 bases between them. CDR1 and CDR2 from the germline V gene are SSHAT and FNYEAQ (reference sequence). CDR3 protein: CASSSGTSSYNEQFF. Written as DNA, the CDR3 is TGTGCCAGCAGCTCGGGGACTTCCTCCTACAATGAGCAGTTCTTC.

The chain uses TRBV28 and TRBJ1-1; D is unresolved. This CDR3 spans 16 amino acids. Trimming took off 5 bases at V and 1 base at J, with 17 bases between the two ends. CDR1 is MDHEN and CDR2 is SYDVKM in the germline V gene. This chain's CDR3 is CASSTRGSPQNTEAFF. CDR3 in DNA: TGTGCCAGCAGTACACGGGGATCTCCTCAGAACACTGAAGCTTTCTTT.

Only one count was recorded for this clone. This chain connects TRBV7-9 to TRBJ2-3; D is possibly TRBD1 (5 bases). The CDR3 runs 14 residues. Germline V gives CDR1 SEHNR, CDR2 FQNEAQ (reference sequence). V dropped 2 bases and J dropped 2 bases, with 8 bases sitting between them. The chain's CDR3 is CASSLSGPTDTQYF. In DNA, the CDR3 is TGTGCCAGCAGCTTATCAGGGCCCACAGATACGCAGTATTTT.

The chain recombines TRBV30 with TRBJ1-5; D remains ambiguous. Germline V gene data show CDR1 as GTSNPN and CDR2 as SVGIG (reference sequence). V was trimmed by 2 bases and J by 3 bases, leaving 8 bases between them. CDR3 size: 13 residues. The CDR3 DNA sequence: TGTGCCTGGAGTTCGGGTTACAATCAGCCCCAGCATTTT. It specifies CAWSSGYNQPQHF.

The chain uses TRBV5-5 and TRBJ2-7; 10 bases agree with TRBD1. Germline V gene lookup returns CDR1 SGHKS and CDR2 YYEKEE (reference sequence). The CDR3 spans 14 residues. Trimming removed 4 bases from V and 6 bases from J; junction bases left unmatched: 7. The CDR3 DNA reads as TGTGCCAGCAGCCGCCGGGACAGGGGTTCCGAGCAGTACTTC. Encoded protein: CASSRRDRGSEQYF.

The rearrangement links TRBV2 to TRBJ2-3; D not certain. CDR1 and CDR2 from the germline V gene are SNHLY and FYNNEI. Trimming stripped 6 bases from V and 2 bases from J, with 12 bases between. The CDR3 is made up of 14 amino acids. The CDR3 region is CASRAALPTDTQYF. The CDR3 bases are TGTGCCAGCAGGGCAGCGCTCCCCACAGATACGCAGTATTTT.

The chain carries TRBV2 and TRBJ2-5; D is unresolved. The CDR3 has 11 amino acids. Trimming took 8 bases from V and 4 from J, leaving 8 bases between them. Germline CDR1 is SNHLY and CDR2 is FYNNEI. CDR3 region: CASLGVETQYF. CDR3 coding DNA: TGTGCCAGCCTTGGGGTAGAGACCCAGTACTTC.

In DNA form, the CDR3 reads TGCGCCAGCAGCTTGGAACGGGGGGCCACAGATACGCAGTATTTT. It translates to CASSLERGATDTQYF. This rearrangement joins TRBV5-1 to TRBJ2-3; possible D gene TRBD2, 7 bases. The V end was cut by 0 bases, the J end by 2 bases, with 10 bases between. The CDR3 has 15 residues. CDR1 is SGHRS and CDR2 is YFSETQ in the germline V gene.

In DNA form, the CDR3 reads TGTGCCAGCAGTCCTGGGACAGCTAATCAGCCCCAGCATTTT. This encodes CASSPGTANQPQHF. This chain connects TRBV2 to TRBJ1-5; 7 nucleotides align to TRBD1. Germline V lookup: CDR1 SNHLY, CDR2 FYNNEI. The CDR3 length is 14 residues. V lost 5 bases, J lost 4 bases, and 5 bases stayed unmatched.

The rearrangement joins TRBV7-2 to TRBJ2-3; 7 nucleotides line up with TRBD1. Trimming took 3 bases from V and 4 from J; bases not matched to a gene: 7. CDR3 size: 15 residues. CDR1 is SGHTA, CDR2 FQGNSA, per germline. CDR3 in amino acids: CASSFITGVADTQYF. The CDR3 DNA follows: TGTGCCAGCAGCTTCATCACAGGGGTCGCAGATACGCAGTATTTT.

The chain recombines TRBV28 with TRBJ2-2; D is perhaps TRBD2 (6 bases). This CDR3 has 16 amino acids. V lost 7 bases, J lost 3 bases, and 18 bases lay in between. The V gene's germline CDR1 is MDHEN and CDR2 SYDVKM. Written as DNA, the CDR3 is TGTGCCAGCACCGCGTCGGGGGTCCTCGACACCGGGGAGCTGTTTTTT. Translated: CASTASGVLDTGELFF.

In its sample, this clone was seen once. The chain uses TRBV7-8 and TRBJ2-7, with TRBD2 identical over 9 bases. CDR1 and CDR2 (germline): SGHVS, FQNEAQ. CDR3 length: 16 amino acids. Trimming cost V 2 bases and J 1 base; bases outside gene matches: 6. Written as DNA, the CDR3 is TGTGCCAGCAGCTTATCGGCGGGGGGGAGGTCCTACGAGCAGTACTTC. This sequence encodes CASSLSAGGRSYEQYF. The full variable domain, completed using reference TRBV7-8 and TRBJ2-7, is GAGVSQSPRYKVAKRGQDVALRCDPISGHVSLFWYQQALGQGPEFLTYFQNEAQLDKSGLPSDRFFAERPEGSVSTLKIQRTQQEDSAVYLCASSLSAGGRSYEQYFGPGTRLTVT.

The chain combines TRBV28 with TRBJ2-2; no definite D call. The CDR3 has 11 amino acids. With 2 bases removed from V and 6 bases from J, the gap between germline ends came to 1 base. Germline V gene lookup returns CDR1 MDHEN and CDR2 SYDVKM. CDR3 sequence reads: CASSLAGELFF. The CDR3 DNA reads TGTGCCAGCAGTTTAGCCGGGGAGCTGTTTTTT. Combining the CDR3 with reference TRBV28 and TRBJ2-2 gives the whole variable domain DVKVTQSSRYLVKRTGEKVFLECVQDMDHENMFWYRQDPGLGLRLIYFSYDVKMKEKGDIPEGYSVSREKKERFSLILESASTNQTSMYLCASSLAGELFFGEGSRLTVL.

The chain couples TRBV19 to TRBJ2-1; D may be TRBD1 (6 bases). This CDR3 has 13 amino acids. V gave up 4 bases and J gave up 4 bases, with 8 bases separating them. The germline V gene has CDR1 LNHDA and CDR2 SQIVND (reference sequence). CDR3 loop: CASSRDKYNEQFF. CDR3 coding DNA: TGTGCCAGTAGTAGGGACAAATACAATGAGCAGTTCTTC.

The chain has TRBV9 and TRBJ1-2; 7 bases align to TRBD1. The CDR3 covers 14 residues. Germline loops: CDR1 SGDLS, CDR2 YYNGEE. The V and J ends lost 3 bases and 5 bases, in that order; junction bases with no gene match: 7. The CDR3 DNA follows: TGTGCCAGCAGCGCCGGGACAGTCTATTATGGCTACACCTTC. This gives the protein CASSAGTVYYGYTF.

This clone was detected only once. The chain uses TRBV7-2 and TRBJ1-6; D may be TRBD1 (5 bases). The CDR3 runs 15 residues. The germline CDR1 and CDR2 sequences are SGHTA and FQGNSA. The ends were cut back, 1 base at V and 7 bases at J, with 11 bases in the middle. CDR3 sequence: CASSLGPGSNSPLHF. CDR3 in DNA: TGTGCCAGCAGCTTAGGTCCAGGGAGCAATTCACCCCTCCACTTT.